A selection of T cell receptor beta chains follows, all from one sample in a study of cytomegalovirus exposure and HLA in healthy donors. Profiling relied on immunoSEQ multiplex PCR, and the TCRdb table lists in-frame clones only, not all of them. The table includes 130,000 to 150,000 clones, over 70% detected once. Sequences were obtained from PBMCs. These receptors all come from a man aged 18 to 30 in good health and CMV-seronegative. Both conserved end residues are part of each CDR3. D genes are given only for firm matches. A row's size may be missing; if present it is once, few, many or a size class.

v_gene	abundance	j_gene	d_gene	CDR3nt	CDR3aa
TRBV14	.	TRBJ2-1	.	TGTGCCAGCAGCCAAGACAGGGGACACGGTTACAATGAGCAGTTCTTC	CASSQDRGHGYNEQFF
TRBV7-2	.	TRBJ2-7	.	TGTGCCAGCAGCTTACCAGGACTGAGCTCCTACGAGCAGTACTTC	CASSLPGLSSYEQYF
TRBV19	.	TRBJ2-3	.	TGTGCCAGTAGGTACTCTTTTGGCACAGATACGCAGTATTTT	CASRYSFGTDTQYF
TRBV11-2	.	TRBJ1-1	.	TGTGCCAGCAGCCGCCTGGGCGCGAACACTGAAGCTTTCTTT	CASSRLGANTEAFF
TRBV29-1	.	TRBJ2-1	TRBD1	TGCAGCACACTTTTGACAGGGATGTCGAATGAGCAGTTCTTC	CSTLLTGMSNEQFF
TRBV7-2	.	TRBJ1-5	.	TGTGCCAGCAGCTTAAGGACAGCGTATAGCAATCAGCCCCAGCATTTT	CASSLRTAYSNQPQHF
TRBV5-1	.	TRBJ2-5	TRBD1	TGCGCCAGCAGCGCCGGGACAGGACAAGAGACCCAGTACTTC	CASSAGTGQETQYF
TRBV18	.	TRBJ2-3	TRBD2	TGTGCCAGCTCACCATTCGGGGGAGGGAGCACAGATACGCAGTATTTT	CASSPFGGGSTDTQYF
TRBV30	.	TRBJ1-1	TRBD1	TGTGCCTGGACAAAAAGAGGGGGCATGAACACTGAAGCTTTCTTT	CAWTKRGGMNTEAFF
TRBV11-2	.	TRBJ2-3	.	TGTGCCAGCAGCTTATCGTACCGACGGGGGAGCACAGATACGCAGTATTTT	CASSLSYRRGSTDTQYF
TRBV5-1	.	TRBJ1-3	.	TGCGCCAGCAGCCCCACAGGGATCTCTGGAAACACCATATATTTT	CASSPTGISGNTIYF
TRBV15	.	TRBJ1-4	.	TGTGCTACCAGCAGGGGATGGGGGCAGAGTAATGAAAAACTGTTTTTT	CATSRGWGQSNEKLFF
TRBV18	.	TRBJ1-6	.	TGTGCCAGCTCGGCGGGAAGGGATGGTTCACCCCTCCACTTT	CASSAGRDGSPLHF
TRBV6-5	.	TRBJ1-1	.	TGTGCCAGCAGTTTGCGCTCCCTGAACACTGAAGCTTTCTTT	CASSLRSLNTEAFF
TRBV6-5	.	TRBJ1-2	TRBD1	TGTGCCAGCAGGCTGACAGGGGCTAACTATGGCTACACCTTC	CASRLTGANYGYTF
TRBV4-3	.	TRBJ2-7	TRBD1	TGCGCCAGCAGCCGCCTAGGACAGGGTCCCTACGAGCAGTACTTC	CASSRLGQGPYEQYF
TRBV5-1	once	TRBJ1-2	.	TGCGCCAGCAGCTTACAGCCTTCCGCTAACTATGGCTACACCTTC	CASSLQPSANYGYTF
TRBV15	.	TRBJ2-7	TRBD1	TGTGCCACCAGCGGGACCGGGACAGGGGGTGAGCAGTACTTC	CATSGTGTGGEQYF
TRBV11-2	.	TRBJ1-4	.	TGTGCCAGCAGCTTGGGTTGGGGAGAGGAAAAACTGTTTTTT	CASSLGWGEEKLFF
TRBV20-1	.	TRBJ2-7	TRBD1	TGCAGTGCTAGATCAGGGGGCGAGCAGTACTTC	CSARSGGEQYF
TRBV7-9	.	TRBJ2-3	.	TGTGCCAGCAGCTTACGTTCTAGCTCTAGCACAGATACGCAGTATTTT	CASSLRSSSSTDTQYF
TRBV7-2	.	TRBJ1-6	.	TGTGCCAGCAGCTTAGTGGTTCGGGGGGTTCGGGAACCCCTCCACTTT	CASSLVVRGVREPLHF
TRBV25-1	.	TRBJ1-6	TRBD1	TGTGCCAGCAGTGGACAGGGCTGGTATTCACCCCTCCACTTT	CASSGQGWYSPLHF
TRBV13	few	TRBJ1-1	.	TGTGCCAGCAGCTTAGGCCCACAGGGTTCCTGGGCTTTCTTT	CASSLGPQGSWAFF